This T cell receptor (beta chain) was sequenced during a study of regulatory T cells in long-lasting Graves disease. Investigators prepared the TCR beta libraries by applying iRepertoire HTBI primers and Arm-PCR of CDR3 regions. Original processing methods: In the combined samples, approximately 64 TRBV and 14 to 15 TRBJ segments were identified. MiXCR, run by TCRdb on the multiplex PCR reads, gives a single entry per CDR3 protein. Clone size and V and J calls follow TCRdb, not the original study. This sample has 350,000 to 450,000 distinct CDR3 sequences, with under 15% found just once. With 1 base clipped from V and 9 bases from J, the junction kept 5 bases outside the gene matches. Germline values: CDR1 SGHNT, CDR2 YENEEA. The CDR3 length is 14 residues. This clonotype was counted a few times. Time point meaning: newly diagnosed GD, antithyroid drugs for less than 3 months. PBMCs were the source of the RNA used for TCR sequencing.

These data were also reused for a study on T cells in Graves' hyperthyroidism and ophthalmopathy.

The chain couples TRBV11-3 to TRBJ2-1; 8 bases map to TRBD2. This TCR was sampled from a woman between 25 and 40 years old with Graves disease. The specimen was peripheral blood mononuclear cells (PBMCs), collected at new diagnosis, from a patient treated with antithyroid drugs. The CDR3 loop reads CASSLAGGPIEQFF. The CDR3 nucleotides read TGTGCCAGCAGCTTAGCGGGAGGGCCGATTGAGCAGTTCTTC. Combining the CDR3 with reference TRBV11-3 and TRBJ2-1 gives the whole variable domain EAGVVQSPRYKIIEKKQPVAFWCNPISGHNTLYWYLQNLGQGPELLIRYENEEAVDDSQLPKDRFSAERLKGVDSTLKIQPAELGDSAVYLCASSLAGGPIEQFFGPGTRLTVL.